This T cell receptor (beta chain) was identified in a study of T cells expressing NK-cell markers. In the study overall: Beta-chain profiling covered CD3+CD56+NKG2C+, CD3+CD56+NKG2C- and CD3+CD56-NKG2C+ sorted subsets. Within the sequenced cohort of eight donors, seven exhibited HCMV seropositivity and one was seronegative.

Notes on the study in general: What remained unclear was the HCMV specificity of expanded NKG2C+ T cell clones.

Germline CDR1 is MGHRA and CDR2 is YSYEKL. This CDR3 region has 13 residues. With the 5' RACE reads reprocessed, TCRdb shows one record per CDR3 protein and no DNA. The table gives 440,000 or so distinct CDR3 sequences; the top ten clones make up 6% to 8% of it. As concerns this clonotype: The antigen is unknown.

The TCR sequence derives from a woman between 18 and 70 years old in good health. V gene TRBV4-1 combines with J gene TRBJ2-1; as DNA is missing, the TRBD1 call by TCRdb cannot be tested. Sequencing was performed on blood T cells: a sorted CD56 or NKG2C T cell subset, CD4+ or CD8+ T cells, or bulk PBMC T cells (not recorded which). The CDR3 sequence is CASSQGDRSQQFF.